These 25 T cell receptor beta chains were sequenced from one sample in a study of T cell repertoires in cytomegalovirus infection. TCRdb re-called the reads through MiXCR, storing one row per CDR3 protein. The profile shows approximately 110,000 distinct CDR3 sequences, 25% to 35% of them singletons. These receptors are not linked to any known antigen. The source was CD8+ T cells from cultured PBMCs, collected from culture after CMV antigen stimulation. The receptors were gathered from a human donor in good health (CMV status not recorded). Some clones in this sample may be carry-over from other donors' samples.

The J gene is TRBJ2-1, the V gene TRBV12-3 or TRBV12-4; 9 bases line up with TRBD1. The CDR3 sequence is 14 residues long. V shed 6 bases and J 8 bases; nucleotides not matched to a gene: 8. The CDR3 bases are TGTGCCAGCAGCCGGACAGGGGTTGGGGATGAGCAGTTCTTC. As protein: CASSRTGVGDEQFF.

This clonotype was counted only a few times. The chain joins TRBV7-6 to TRBJ2-1; 9 positions match TRBD2. V gave up 2 bases and J gave up 9 bases; unmatched junction bases: 14. This CDR3 spans 17 amino acids. Germline lookup yields CDR1 SGHVS and CDR2 FNYEAQ. The DNA for the CDR3 is TGTGCCAGCAGCTTACGGCTAGCGGGAACACCCATCCGTGAGCAGTTCTTC. Protein sequence: CASSLRLAGTPIREQFF.

V is TRBV7-9 and J is TRBJ1-1, with 8 bases matching TRBD1. The CDR3 covers 13 residues. Germline V gives CDR1 SEHNR, CDR2 FQNEAQ (reference sequence). J lost 3 bases, V lost 6 bases, and 3 bases had no gene match. The CDR3 nucleotides read TGTGCCAGCAGATCGGACAGGGACACTGAAGCTTTCTTT. Translating gives CASRSDRDTEAFF.

This chain connects TRBV7-2 to TRBJ1-1; D not resolved. This CDR3 is built from 17 residues. V was shortened by 3 bases and J by 1 base, with 18 bases between the two germline ends. The germline gives CDR1 SGHTA, CDR2 FQGNSA. The CDR3 region has the DNA TGTGCCAGCAGCTTGTATGGAGCCGCTCGACGGAACACTGAAGCTTTCTTT. Amino acids: CASSLYGAARRNTEAFF.

This clonotype has only a few counts. The chain employs TRBV11-3 and TRBJ2-1; possible D gene TRBD2, 5 bases. Trimming shortened V by 5 bases and J by 7 bases, and 9 bases separated the two germline ends. The CDR3 totals 12 residues. Per the germline V gene, CDR1 is SGHNT and CDR2 is YENEEA. DNA of the CDR3: TGTGCCAGCAGCATACCGGGGAATGAGCAGTTCTTC. Its protein is CASSIPGNEQFF.

In its sample, this clonotype was seen many times. The CDR3 reads CAIRLAQSYNEQFF. The CDR3 region has the DNA TGTGCCATAAGACTAGCCCAGTCCTACAATGAGCAGTTCTTC. The rearrangement links TRBV6-1 to TRBJ2-1; TRBD2 aligns across 7 bases. With 10 bases clipped from V and 1 base from J, the junction kept 7 bases outside the gene matches. The CDR3 is 14 amino acids. CDR1 and CDR2 from the germline V gene are MNHNS and SASEGT.

This clonotype was picked up a small number of times. This chain links TRBV7-9 with TRBJ2-7, with TRBD1 matching over 8 bases. The V gene end was trimmed by 1 base and the J gene end by 3 bases; junction bases not matched to a gene: 5. Germline CDR1 SEHNR, CDR2 FQNEAQ (reference sequence). This CDR3 has 15 amino acids. This CDR3 reads CASSLGQGQLYEQYF. The CDR3, as DNA: TGTGCCAGCAGCTTAGGACAGGGGCAGCTCTACGAGCAGTACTTC.

The chain couples TRBV6-1 to TRBJ1-1, with 7 bases identical to TRBD1. The CDR3 contains 13 residues. Per germline, CDR1 MNHNS and CDR2 SASEGT. V was pared by 6 bases and J by 3 bases, with 4 bases of the junction left unmatched. CDR3 nucleotide sequence: TGTGCCAGCAGCACAGGGGAGGACACTGAAGCTTTCTTT. It specifies CASSTGEDTEAFF.

The V call is TRBV6-6, the J call TRBJ1-5; D might be TRBD1 (6 bases). CDR3 length equals 14 residues. V dropped 0 bases and J dropped 7 bases, with 10 bases sitting between them. CDR1 and CDR2 from the germline V gene are MNHNY and SVGAGI (reference sequence). The CDR3 loop reads CASSYSDSWQPQHF. The CDR3 DNA is TGTGCCAGCAGTTACTCGGACAGTTGGCAGCCCCAGCATTTT.

This sequence joins TRBV19 and TRBJ1-2; no firm D call. The ends were cut back, 1 base at V and 6 bases at J, with 18 bases in the middle. Per germline, CDR1 LNHDA and CDR2 SQIVND (reference sequence). The CDR3 is made up of 16 amino acids. The CDR3 nucleotides read TGTGCCAGTAGTATAGTGCGGGTACCCCGAGGAGATGGCTACACCTTC. Its protein product is CASSIVRVPRGDGYTF.

Note on this clonotype: A much larger clone differs from this one at a single base, so this may be a read error. The J gene is TRBJ1-6, the V gene TRBV7-2; TRBD1 might be the D (6 bases). The CDR3 sequence is 16 residues long. Per germline, CDR1 SGHTA and CDR2 FQGNSA. Between the trimmed V and J ends, which lost 1 base and 8 bases, there was a span of 15 bases. The CDR3 DNA sequence: TGTGCCAGCAGCTTAGGCATCTGGGGGCTCCATTCACCCCTCCACTTT. This encodes CASSLGIWGLHSPLHF.

This clonotype showed up just a few times. V is TRBV7-8 and J is TRBJ2-7; the D gene is possibly TRBD1 (6 bases). V lost 7 bases and J lost 9, with 25 bases in between. Looked up from germline, CDR1 is SGHVS and CDR2 is FQNEAQ. This CDR3 region has 15 residues. The CDR3 DNA reads as TGTGCCAGCACCACCGCCCAGACAGGCCCCTTCGGGCAGTACTTC. This codes for CASTTAQTGPFGQYF.

The chain uses TRBV19 and TRBJ1-5; D call uncertain. The CDR3 sequence is 13 residues long. Per the germline V gene, CDR1 is LNHDA and CDR2 is SQIVND (reference sequence). The germline V and J ends were trimmed by 9 bases and 0 bases, with 9 bases remaining between them. CDR3 nucleotides: TGTGCCAGCGACGGATATAGCAATCAGCCCCAGCATTTT. Translated, it gives CASDGYSNQPQHF.

The chain recombines TRBV7-9 with TRBJ2-3; no clear D. With 2 bases removed from V and 2 bases from J, the gap between germline ends came to 17 bases. This CDR3 has 17 amino acids. The V gene's germline CDR1 is SEHNR and CDR2 FQNEAQ (reference sequence). CDR3 protein: CASSLLVGGPLTDTQYF. CDR3 nucleotide sequence: TGTGCCAGCAGCTTACTGGTCGGTGGTCCCCTCACAGATACGCAGTATTTT.

The chain carries TRBV7-9 and TRBJ1-4; D not certain. This CDR3 is built from 16 residues. V was trimmed by 5 bases and J by 0 bases, leaving 13 bases between them. The germline V gene has CDR1 SEHNR and CDR2 FQNEAQ (reference sequence). The CDR3 protein is CASSKRTEATNEKLFF. CDR3 DNA sequence: TGTGCCAGCAGCAAACGGACGGAAGCAACTAATGAAAAACTGTTTTTT. Filled out from reference TRBV7-9 and TRBJ1-4, the complete variable domain reads DTGVSQNPRHKITKRGQNVTFRCDPISEHNRLYWYRQTLGQGPEFLTYFQNEAQLEKSRLLSDRFSAERPKGSFSTLEIQRTEQGDSAMYLCASSKRTEATNEKLFFGSGTQLSVL.

This clonotype was seen ten or more times. The CDR3 bases are TGTGCCAGCAGCTTAAAGGGGACTGCGAGGGCTAGCTCTGGAAACACCATATATTTT. It translates to CASSLKGTARASSGNTIYF. The genes are TRBV7-9 and TRBJ1-3; a possible D gene is TRBD1 (5 bases). V lost 2 bases and J 0 bases, leaving 20 bases between the germline ends. The CDR3 extends over 19 amino acids. Germline V gene sequence: CDR1 SEHNR, CDR2 FQNEAQ (reference sequence).

This clonotype was seen more than once but under ten times. The chain has TRBV7-8 and TRBJ1-2; D remains ambiguous. Trimming pared 1 base from V and 6 bases from J, leaving 9 bases between. The CDR3 has 13 amino acids. CDR1 and CDR2 from the germline V gene are SGHVS and FQNEAQ. The DNA of the CDR3 is TGTGCCAGCAGCTTAGGGGGAAGCCATGGCTACACCTTC. This encodes CASSLGGSHGYTF.

For this clonotype: A clone one base away is much larger, so this may be a read error. This chain joins TRBV7-2 and TRBJ2-3; 9 nucleotides line up with TRBD1. The ends lost 3 bases at V and 8 bases at J; junction bases unmatched: 12. Germline values: CDR1 SGHTA, CDR2 FQGNSA. The CDR3 length is 16 residues. The CDR3 protein is CASSLGTGPHWGTQYF. CDR3 nucleotides: TGTGCCAGCAGCTTGGGGACAGGGCCACACTGGGGTACGCAGTATTTT.

The sample holds a few counts of this clonotype. The chain is built from TRBV12-3 or TRBV12-4 and TRBJ2-5; 7 bases agree with TRBD1. V trimming: 8 bases; J trimming: 2 bases; junction bases outside the gene matches: 8. This CDR3 has 14 residues. CDR3 loop: CASGSTGSQETQYF. CDR3 in DNA: TGTGCCAGCGGATCGACAGGGAGTCAAGAGACCCAGTACTTC.

For the CDR3, the DNA is TGTGCCAGCAGTTCCAACAGGCACAATCAGCCCCAGCATTTT. Its protein product is CASSSNRHNQPQHF. The V and J genes are TRBV12-3 or TRBV12-4 and TRBJ1-5; a weak D match, TRBD1 (5 bases). The CDR3 sequence is 14 residues long. Deletions cut 4 bases from V and 3 bases from J, with 10 bases between.

The chain is built from TRBV27 and TRBJ2-1; D might be TRBD2 (5 bases). The V gene's germline CDR1 is MNHEY and CDR2 SMNVEV (reference sequence). This CDR3 region has 14 residues. Trimming took off 5 bases at V and 10 bases at J, with 18 bases between the two ends. CDR3 residues: CASSPARLAAEQFF. Written as DNA, the CDR3 is TGTGCCAGCAGTCCCGCCCGGCTAGCAGCCGAGCAGTTCTTC.

This chain connects TRBV2 to TRBJ1-1, with a weak D call TRBD1 (5 bases). V lost 2 bases to trimming and J lost 1 base, with 17 bases between them. Looked up from germline, CDR1 is SNHLY and CDR2 is FYNNEI. CDR3 length: 17 residues. The chain's CDR3 is CASSEQGDPWGNTEAFF. The CDR3, as DNA: TGTGCCAGCAGTGAACAAGGGGACCCCTGGGGGAACACTGAAGCTTTCTTT.

Many counts were recorded for this clonotype. V is TRBV7-2 and J is TRBJ2-1; 9 bases are shared with TRBD2. The CDR3 covers 15 residues. The germline CDR1 and CDR2 sequences are SGHTA and FQGNSA. Germline trimming cut 4 bases from V and 8 bases from J; bases unmatched to any gene: 9. The CDR3 sequence: CASSSGSGGGDEQFF. Here the CDR3 DNA reads TGTGCCAGCAGCTCGGGTAGCGGGGGCGGGGATGAGCAGTTCTTC.

V is TRBV12-3 or TRBV12-4 and J is TRBJ1-4, with D unresolved. This CDR3 comprises 12 residues. Trimming shortened V by 3 bases and J by 9 bases, and 8 bases separated the two germline ends. CDR3 DNA sequence: TGTGCCAGCAGTTTCACTGAGAAAAAACTGTTTTTT. It yields the protein CASSFTEKKLFF.

The gene calls are TRBV7-9 and TRBJ2-3; 10 bases agree with TRBD2. J was trimmed by 0 bases and V by 5 bases; bases with no gene match: 5. Per germline, CDR1 SEHNR and CDR2 FQNEAQ (reference sequence). The CDR3 is made up of 16 amino acids. As DNA, the CDR3 is TGTGCCAGCAGCCAGACACTAGCGGGGAGCACAGATACGCAGTATTTT. Translation gives CASSQTLAGSTDTQYF.